These 3 T cell receptor beta chains were all obtained from the same sample, sequenced in a study of T cells after yellow fever vaccination. One entry per CDR3 protein, called by TCRdb with MiXCR from the 5' RACE reads. The sample has 500,000 to 650,000 distinct CDR3 sequences; roughly an eighth are singletons. This sample comprised PBMCs, obtained on the day of the yellow fever booster vaccination. The receptors shown here come from a young man who received the YFV17D yellow fever vaccine.

This clonotype was detected ten times or more. This chain uses TRBV10-3 with TRBJ1-2, with 7 bases fitting TRBD1. V was clipped by 8 bases and J by 5 bases; unmatched bases: 8. Germline assignment: CDR1 ENHRY and CDR2 SYGVKD. This CDR3 has 13 residues. The CDR3 coding sequence is TGTGCCATCCTTGGACAGGCCTCATATGGCTACACCTTC. Its protein is CAILGQASYGYTF.

This clonotype was counted a few times. V usage is TRBV3-1 and J usage is TRBJ2-5; 10 nucleotides match TRBD2. This CDR3 region has 14 residues. The germline CDR1 and CDR2 sequences are LGHDT and YNNKEL (reference sequence). Here the CDR3 reads CVTQGSTSGLAQYF. The CDR3 coding sequence is TGTGTCACACAGGGCTCGACTAGCGGGTTGGCCCAGTACTTC.

The chain joins TRBV20-1 to TRBJ2-5; the D is unclear. Trimming cost V 5 bases and J 4 bases, with 11 bases left between them. Germline CDR1 and CDR2: DFQATT and SNEGSKA (reference sequence). This CDR3 is 12 amino acids long. CDR3 region: CSAPPPGETQYF. In DNA form, the CDR3 reads TGCAGTGCTCCTCCTCCGGGAGAGACCCAGTACTTC.